This T cell receptor (beta chain) was captured by sequencing in a study of blood T cells in healthy people across ages. A sample-barcoded 5' primer and a J-beta primer mix were used in a second PCR of about 6 to 11 cycles. In TCRdb, the 5' RACE reads were re-called with MiXCR into one record per CDR3 protein. The repertoire holds 1.8 million or so distinct CDR3 sequences, with 39% as singletons. Germline V gene lookup returns CDR1 SQVTM and CDR2 ANQGSEA. Trimming removed 6 bases from V and 5 bases from J; junction bases left unmatched: 18. This CDR3 is built from 16 residues. This clonotype was observed a handful of times.

Sequencing used blood. The chain links TRBV29-1 to TRBJ1-1; 7 bases fit TRBD1. The receptor was derived from a human donor in good health. The CDR3, as DNA: TGCAGCGTCCAGGGTGGCCCTAGACAGGGCGGGACTGAAGCTTTCTTT. Its translation: CSVQGGPRQGGTEAFF. Based on the CDR3 plus reference TRBV29-1 and TRBJ1-1, the full variable domain is SAVISQKPSRDICQRGTSLTIQCQVDSQVTMMFWYRQQPGQSLTLIATANQGSEATYESGFVIDKFPISRPNLTFSTLTVSNMSPEDSSIYLCSVQGGPRQGGTEAFFGQGTRLTVV.